The entry below describes one T cell receptor beta chain. V dropped 5 bases and J dropped 3 bases, with 10 bases sitting between them. The CDR3 is 13 residues long. The germline V gene has CDR1 MDHEN and CDR2 SYDVKM. This entry is derived from a study of human T cells and chemical hapten exposure. The time point: patch test 1, 2 weeks after DPC sensitization. Sample treatment: therapeutic diphenylcyclopropenone sensitization with weekly scalp DPC. Only after blood had been drawn was each patch test applied. As processed by the authors: Per-sample TCR counts ranged from about 20,000 to 700,000, median roughly 98,000. Using its own MiXCR run on the RACE reads, TCRdb lists one record per CDR3 protein. The V and J calls, along with clone size, are taken from TCRdb and not from the paper's own processing. Of roughly 190,000 distinct CDR3 sequences in the sample, around 24% were seen once.

Sequences were derived from whole blood, sampled in connection with sensitization to the hapten diphenylcyclopropenone (DPC). The chain has TRBV28 and TRBJ1-1; D gene ambiguous. The TCR was taken from a woman aged 45-65 years with alopecia areata. Some clones in this sample may be carry-over from other donors' samples. For the CDR3, the DNA is TGTGCCAGCAGTCCCCAGCGGGACACTGAAGCTTTCTTT. Translating gives CASSPQRDTEAFF.